Presented here are 5 T cell receptor beta chains from one specimen sequenced in a study of response to subunit inactivated influenza vaccine listed by TCRdb under 2018. The library was obtained by RT-PCR. The sequencer listed for this sample is Illumina HiSeq 2500. In TCRdb, the public reads were trimmed at Q25 with fastp and aligned with MiXCR, with productive beta chains retained. Duplicate CDR3 protein sequences are folded into a single record with the most common DNA and genes. The sample table lists some 500,000 distinct CDR3 sequences, 25% of them with a count of one. The top ten hold approximately 2% of the sample. The source material was CD4+ T cells sorted from PBMCs, sampled 4 to 6 days after vaccination. Source of these receptors: a man aged 50 or older who received an inactivated influenza vaccine. Donor details come from another sample of the same person, matched by shared clones.

This clonotype has just a few counts. The gene calls are TRBV6-2 or TRBV6-3 and TRBJ2-7; a possible D gene is TRBD2 (6 bases). The CDR3 consists of 15 residues. Trimming took off 2 bases at V and 3 bases at J, with 14 bases between the two ends. The germline gives CDR1 MNHEY, CDR2 SVGEGT. The CDR3 sequence: CASSYGFGGIYEQYF. The CDR3 DNA is TGTGCCAGCAGTTACGGGTTCGGGGGAATCTACGAGCAGTACTTC.

As regards this clonotype: Since a much larger clone is just one base distant, this may be a read error. The chain combines TRBV29-1 with TRBJ2-1; 8 positions match TRBD1. V trimming: 4 bases; J trimming: 7 bases; junction bases outside the gene matches: 15. Germline V gives CDR1 SQVTM, CDR2 ANQGSEA. The length of the CDR3 is 16 residues. The CDR3 DNA is TGCAGCGTTGTTACTTTTCGGACAGGGAACGAGAATGAGCAGTTCTTC. Translation gives CSVVTFRTGNENEQFF.

V is TRBV11-2 and J is TRBJ2-5, with 13 bases matching TRBD2. Germline CDR1 reads SGHAT; CDR2 reads FQNNGV. CDR3 length: 17 amino acids. V shed 7 bases and J 3 bases; nucleotides not matched to a gene: 11. The CDR3 is CASTMGLAGPREETQYF. The CDR3 coding sequence is TGTGCCAGCACCATGGGACTAGCGGGGCCAAGGGAAGAGACCCAGTACTTC. The full variable domain, in which reference TRBV11-2 and TRBJ2-5 provide the parts outside the CDR3, is EAGVAQSPRYKIIEKRQSVAFWCNPISGHATLYWYQQILGQGPKLLIQFQNNGVVDDSQLPKDRFSAERLKGVDSTLKIQPAKLEDSAVYLCASTMGLAGPREETQYFGPGTRLLVL.

In this sample, this clonotype turned up a few times. This rearrangement joins TRBV7-2 to TRBJ2-1, with D perhaps TRBD2 (6 bases). Looked up from germline, CDR1 is SGHTA and CDR2 is FQGNSA. This CDR3 comprises 15 residues. The V and J ends lost 2 bases and 4 bases respectively, with 12 bases between them. The CDR3 DNA reads TGTGCCAGCAGCTTATTATCTAGCGCATACAATGAGCAGTTCTTC. The encoded protein is CASSLLSSAYNEQFF.

The chain links TRBV5-1 to TRBJ2-5; 7 nucleotides line up with TRBD1. CDR3 length: 16 residues. J was trimmed by 1 base and V by 4 bases; bases with no gene match: 10. Germline CDR1 and CDR2: SGHRS and YFSETQ. In DNA form, the CDR3 reads TGCGCCAGCAGCCCGAGGGTGGGACAGAGCCAAGAGACCCAGTACTTC. Amino acids: CASSPRVGQSQETQYF.